These T cell receptor beta chains were read from a single sample in a study of cytomegalovirus exposure and HLA in healthy donors. Assay used: immunoSEQ multiplex PCR; TCRdb lists only in-frame clones, some missing. The sample has 100,000 or so clones, more than 75% seen once. The sample comprised PBMCs. The receptors come from a human donor in good health. CDR3s include the opening cysteine and the closing phenylalanine or tryptophan. A D gene is named only where the DNA matches it firmly. Only part of the rows carry a size: once, few, many, or a class if the clone is expanded.

TRBD2 once TRBJ2-3 TRBV7-9 CASSSLLRLADSTDTQYF TGTGCCAGCAGCTCCCTCCTCCGACTAGCAGACAGCACAGATACGCAGTATTTT
TRBD1 few TRBJ2-3 TRBV27 CASSSTKTGRTDTQYF TGTGCCAGCAGTTCTACTAAGACAGGGCGGACAGATACGCAGTATTTT
. few TRBJ1-1 TRBV5-6 CASSPPNTGNTEAFF TGTGCCAGCAGCCCCCCCAACACGGGGAACACTGAAGCTTTCTTT
. few TRBJ1-1 TRBV6-6 CASSNRHPNTEAFF TGTGCCAGCAGTAATAGACACCCGAACACTGAAGCTTTCTTT
. once TRBJ1-6 TRBV7-8 CASSTRPSNSPLHF TGTGCCAGCAGCACCAGGCCGTCTAATTCACCCCTCCACTTT
. . TRBJ2-7 TRBV5-6 CASTPGGKPYEQYF TGTGCCAGCACCCCTGGGGGGAAACCCTACGAGCAGTACTTC
TRBD2 . TRBJ2-3 TRBV28 CASLGGGTDTQYF TGTGCCAGCCTGGGGGGGGGCACAGATACGCAGTATTTT
. . TRBJ1-6 TRBV6-6 CASSYGQAGYNSPLHF TGTGCCAGCAGTTACGGTCAGGCAGGTTATAATTCACCCCTCCACTTT
TRBD2 . TRBJ2-7 TRBV5-6 CASSPGGLAHTYEQYF TGTGCCAGCAGCCCGGGGGGACTAGCCCACACCTACGAGCAGTACTTC
. few TRBJ1-5 TRBV4-3 CASSQYSRGGQPQHF TGCGCCAGCAGCCAATACTCCCGTGGAGGGCAGCCCCAGCATTTT
TRBD1 . TRBJ1-5 TRBV2 CASRTGTGSNQPQHF TGTGCCAGCAGGACCGGGACAGGGAGCAATCAGCCCCAGCATTTT
TRBD1 few TRBJ1-4 TRBV5-6 CASSKTGAGEKLFF TGTGCCAGCAGCAAGACAGGGGCAGGAGAAAAACTGTTTTTT
TRBD2 . TRBJ2-2 TRBV29-1 CSVEFGRAGELFF TGCAGCGTTGAGTTCGGGAGGGCCGGGGAGCTGTTTTTT
. . TRBJ2-3 TRBV30 CAWSRGAGTPTDTQYF TGTGCCTGGAGCCGGGGGGCGGGGACCCCCACAGATACGCAGTATTTT
TRBD2 few TRBJ2-1 TRBV6-1 CASSDAGVVDEQFF TGTGCCAGCAGTGACGCGGGAGTGGTGGATGAGCAGTTCTTC
TRBD1 few TRBJ1-4 TRBV5-1 CASSPGQGRLATNEKLFF TGCGCCAGCAGCCCAGGACAGGGGCGGCTTGCAACTAATGAAAAACTGTTTTTT
TRBD2 . TRBJ2-1 TRBV5-1 CASSNERGSSYNEQFF TGCGCCAGCAGCAACGAGCGGGGTAGTTCCTACAATGAGCAGTTCTTC
. . TRBJ1-5 TRBV6-5 CASSYAGRQPQHF TGTGCCAGCAGTTACGCGGGTCGTCAGCCCCAGCATTTT
TRBD1 . TRBJ1-3 TRBV7-2 CASSPGQARNTIYF TGTGCCAGCAGTCCTGGACAGGCACGAAACACCATATATTTT
. . TRBJ1-1 TRBV30 CAWSVLTEAFF TGTGCCTGGAGTGTACTTACTGAAGCTTTCTTT
TRBD1 . TRBJ2-7 TRBV6-5 CASSWDRYEQYF TGTGCCAGCAGCTGGGACAGGTACGAGCAGTACTTC
TRBD1 . TRBJ2-1 TRBV19 CASSTRQGTYNEQFF TGTGCCAGTAGTACAAGACAGGGAACCTACAATGAGCAGTTCTTC
TRBD2 once TRBJ2-1 TRBV11-2 CASSSLAGGPRQFF TGTGCCAGCAGCTCCCTAGCGGGAGGGCCTCGGCAGTTCTTC
. . TRBJ1-1 TRBV28 CASSSLQGANTEAFF TGTGCCAGCAGCTCACTACAGGGTGCGAACACTGAAGCTTTCTTT
. . TRBJ2-3 TRBV6-5 CASSYGGAADTQYF TGTGCCAGCAGTTACGGGGGGGCGGCAGATACGCAGTATTTT
TRBD2 . TRBJ2-5 TRBV27 CASMVGGGETQYF TGTGCCAGCATGGTTGGCGGGGGAGAGACCCAGTACTTC